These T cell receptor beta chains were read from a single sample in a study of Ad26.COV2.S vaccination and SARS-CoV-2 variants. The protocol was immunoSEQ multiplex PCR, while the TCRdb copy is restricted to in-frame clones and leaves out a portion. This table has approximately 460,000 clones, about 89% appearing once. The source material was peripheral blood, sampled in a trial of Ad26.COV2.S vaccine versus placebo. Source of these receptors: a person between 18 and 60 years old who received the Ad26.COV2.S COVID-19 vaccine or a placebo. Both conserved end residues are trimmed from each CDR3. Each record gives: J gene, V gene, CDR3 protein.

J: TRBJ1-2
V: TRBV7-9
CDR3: ASSYDGRLANYGYT

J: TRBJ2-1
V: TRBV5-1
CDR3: ASSLAHRNNEQF

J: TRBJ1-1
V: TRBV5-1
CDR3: ASSWTVNTEAF

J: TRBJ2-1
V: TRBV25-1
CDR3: AIETSGNEQF

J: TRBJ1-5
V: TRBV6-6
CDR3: ASVSAGNNQPQH

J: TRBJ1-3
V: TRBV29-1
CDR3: SVAAGAHSGNTIY

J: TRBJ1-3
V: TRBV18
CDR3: ASSPQQESSGNTIY

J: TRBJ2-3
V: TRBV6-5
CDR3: ASSYSIGTDTQY

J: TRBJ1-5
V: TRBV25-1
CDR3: ASSADRGPQH

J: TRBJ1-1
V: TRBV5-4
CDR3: ASSLARQGNTEAF

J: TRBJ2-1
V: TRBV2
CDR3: ATRQGEAEPRNEQF

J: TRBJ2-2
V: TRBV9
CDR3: ASSSNWGGGELF

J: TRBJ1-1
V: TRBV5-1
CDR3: ASSQRTGGFFAEAF

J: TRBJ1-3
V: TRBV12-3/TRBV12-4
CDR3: ASSLAPVNTIY

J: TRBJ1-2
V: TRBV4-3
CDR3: ASSQEGRSSYGYT

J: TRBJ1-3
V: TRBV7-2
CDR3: ASSLRGDGNTIY

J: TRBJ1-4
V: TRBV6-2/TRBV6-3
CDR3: ASSYSTGEGYSTNEKLF

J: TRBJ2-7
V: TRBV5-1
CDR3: ASSQAGEGYEQY

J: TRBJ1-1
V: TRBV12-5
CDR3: ASGLVRGKGPSGSTEAF

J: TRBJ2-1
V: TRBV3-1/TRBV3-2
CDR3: ASSRVRADNEQF

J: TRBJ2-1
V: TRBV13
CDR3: ASSLRGGEQF

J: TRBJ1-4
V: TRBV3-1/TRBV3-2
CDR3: ASSPTTGRSEKLF

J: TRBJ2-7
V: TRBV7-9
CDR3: ASSFEGAQYSYEQY

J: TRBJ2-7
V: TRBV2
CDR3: ASSAPYEQY

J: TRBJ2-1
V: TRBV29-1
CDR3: SDRGRVYNEQF

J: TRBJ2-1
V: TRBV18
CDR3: ASSPIGTGQYNEQF

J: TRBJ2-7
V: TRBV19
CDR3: ASSDSGFNEQY

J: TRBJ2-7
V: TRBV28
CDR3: ASSDPSGSPYEQY

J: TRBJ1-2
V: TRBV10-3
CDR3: AISSQGEGYGYT

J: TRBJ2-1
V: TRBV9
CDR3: ASSVGQGGYNEQF